The 19 T cell receptor beta chains below all came from one sample that was sequenced in a study of Graves' ophthalmopathy and Graves' hyperthyroidism. RNA transcripts were the source from which TCR beta CDR3 regions were amplified. HTBI primers were employed in first-round RT-PCR, then a second-round multiplex PCR followed. Each CDR3 protein is one row after TCRdb ran MiXCR on the multiplex PCR reads. The sample lists 680,000 or so distinct CDR3 sequences; 20% to 25% were seen once. Sequenced input: peripheral blood. The receptor set was obtained from a young woman with stable Graves' hyperthyroidism. Some clones in this sample may be carry-over from other donors' samples.

This clonotype was detected ten times or more. J is TRBJ1-2 and V is TRBV20-1; 8 positions match TRBD1. The CDR3 spans 13 residues. CDR1 and CDR2 (germline): DFQATT, SNEGSKA (reference sequence). J gave up 7 bases and V 4 bases, and 8 bases lay outside the gene matches. CDR3 in amino acids: CSATGQASGGYTF. The CDR3 bases are TGCAGTGCTACGGGACAGGCGAGTGGTGGCTACACCTTC.

To note about this clonotype: The CDR3 carries no conserved terminal phenylalanine or tryptophan, so it likely arises from a read error. V and J are TRBV6-1 and TRBJ1-5; the D gene is possibly TRBD1 (5 bases). The CDR3 extends over 17 amino acids. Germline CDR1 reads MNHNS; CDR2 reads SASEGT. Trimming pared 5 bases from V and 2 bases from J, leaving 19 bases between. DNA of the CDR3: TGTGCCAGCAGTAGGGTGGTGGGGGGAGAGGGCAATCAGCCCCAGCATTCT. Its translation is CASSRVVGGEGNQPQHS.

This clonotype has only a few counts. Since a much larger clone is just one base distant, this may be a read error. The CDR3 DNA reads TGTGCCAGCAGTTTGGAGGGCTCCAAAAACATTAAGTACTTC. It yields the protein CASSLEGSKNIKYF. The chain links TRBV28 to TRBJ2-4; the D gene is possibly TRBD2 (6 bases). The CDR3 runs 14 residues. The V gene's germline CDR1 is MDHEN and CDR2 SYDVKM.

The rearrangement uses TRBV6-2 or TRBV6-3 and TRBJ2-7; 7 positions match TRBD1. This CDR3 is built from 13 residues. In germline, CDR1 is MNHEY, CDR2 SVGEGT. The junction had 2 bases not matched to a gene; V was cut back by 5 bases and J by 1 base. The CDR3 loop reads CASSRGQSYEQYV. CDR3 in DNA: TGTGCCAGCAGTCGGGGACAGTCCTACGAGCAGTACGTC.

As to this clonotype: The germline gene is not matched at one end of the junction; a read error may be the cause. The chain has TRBV20-1 and TRBJ2-7; 8 bases align to TRBD1. Per germline, CDR1 DFQATT and CDR2 SNEGSKA (reference sequence). CDR3 length: 15 amino acids. DNA of the CDR3: TGCGGTGCTGACTCGGACAGGGCCCTCTCCTACGAGCAGTACTTC. This codes for CGADSDRALSYEQYF.

The chain employs TRBV6-1 and TRBJ2-7, with 10 bases identical to TRBD2. Losses at the gene ends were 2 bases for V and 4 bases for J; bases not matched to a gene: 17. The germline gives CDR1 MNHNS, CDR2 SASEGT. This CDR3 has 19 residues. The CDR3 loop is CASSEYKASGRYGLYEQYF. DNA of the CDR3: TGTGCCAGCAGTGAATATAAGGCTAGCGGGAGATACGGTCTTTACGAGCAGTACTTC.

The genes are TRBV6-1 and TRBJ2-5; TRBD1 aligns across 8 bases. CDR1 MNHNS and CDR2 SASEGT come from the germline V gene. The length of the CDR3 is 13 residues. Trimming removed 4 bases from V and 4 bases from J; junction bases left unmatched: 2. The CDR3 sequence: CASSGTGSETQYF. CDR3 sequence (DNA): TGTGCCAGCAGTGGGACAGGGTCAGAGACCCAGTACTTC.

The rearrangement uses TRBV11-2 and TRBJ2-7; TRBD1 matches 8 bases. The CDR3 length is 17 residues. CDR1 SGHAT and CDR2 FQNNGV come from the germline V gene. Germline trimming cut 5 bases from V and 5 bases from J; bases unmatched to any gene: 17. The chain's CDR3 is CASSKSRGADRDHEQYF. As DNA, the CDR3 is TGTGCCAGCAGCAAATCTAGGGGGGCGGACAGGGACCACGAGCAGTACTTC. The variable domain in full, with the rest retrieved from reference TRBV11-2 and TRBJ2-7, is EAGVAQSPRYKIIEKRQSVAFWCNPISGHATLYWYQQILGQGPKLLIQFQNNGVVDDSQLPKDRFSAERLKGVDSTLKIQPAKLEDSAVYLCASSKSRGADRDHEQYFGPGTRLTVT.

The table lists this clonotype with a few counts. V usage is TRBV6-5 and J usage is TRBJ2-5; 11 bases line up with TRBD1. J gave up 5 bases and V 0 bases, and 8 bases lay outside the gene matches. There are 17 residues in the CDR3. Germline CDR1 is MNHEY and CDR2 is SVGAGI. The CDR3 reads CASSYSSDRGRWETQYF. CDR3 in DNA: TGTGCCAGCAGTTACTCCTCGGACAGGGGGCGATGGGAGACCCAGTACTTC.

This clonotype occurred a few times. This chain joins TRBV28 and TRBJ1-2, with D perhaps matching TRBD1 (5 bases). Between the trimmed V and J ends, which lost 5 bases and 3 bases, there was a span of 16 bases. The CDR3 is made up of 15 amino acids. Germline CDR1 is MDHEN and CDR2 is SYDVKM. This CDR3 is CASSPRQKRDYGYTF. The CDR3 DNA sequence: TGTGCCAGCAGTCCCAGACAGAAAAGGGACTATGGCTACACCTTC.

There are many counts of this clonotype. This chain connects TRBV20-1 to TRBJ2-7, with 7 bases fitting TRBD2. Per the germline V gene, CDR1 is DFQATT and CDR2 is SNEGSKA (reference sequence). Losses at the gene ends were 3 bases for V and 6 bases for J; bases not matched to a gene: 2. There are 11 residues in the CDR3. CDR3 coding DNA: TGCAGTGCTAGCGGGAGGAGCGAGCAGTACTTC. It specifies CSASGRSEQYF.

This clonotype was seen at least ten times. The chain joins TRBV6-5 to TRBJ1-2, with D maybe TRBD1 (5 bases). CDR1 is MNHEY and CDR2 is SVGAGI in the germline V gene. V lost 6 bases, J lost 8 bases, and 10 bases lay in between. This CDR3 is built from 11 residues. The CDR3 nucleotides are TGTGCCAGCAGGGGGGGAGGGGGCTACACCTTC. It yields the protein CASRGGGGYTF.

V gene TRBV6-2 or TRBV6-3 combines with J gene TRBJ2-5; no firm D call. Germline values: CDR1 MNHEY, CDR2 SVGEGT. V was cut by 2 bases and J by 5 bases, with 15 bases left in between. This CDR3 spans 15 amino acids. The CDR3 spells CASSYRAEPAETQYF. The CDR3 nucleotides read TGTGCCAGCAGTTACAGGGCAGAACCCGCGGAGACCCAGTACTTC.

This rearrangement joins TRBV12-3 or TRBV12-4 to TRBJ1-5; D is undetermined. The CDR3 covers 14 residues. V was cut by 5 bases and J by 7 bases, with 15 bases left in between. The CDR3 DNA reads TGTGCCAGCAGTGGGGTCGGCCTGGGGCAGCCCCAGCATTTT. Translated: CASSGVGLGQPQHF.

This clonotype occurred many times. The rearrangement joins TRBV6-1 to TRBJ1-1, with D uncertain. This CDR3 comprises 13 residues. CDR1 is MNHNS and CDR2 is SASEGT in the germline V gene. V was shortened by 6 bases and J by 6 bases, with 14 bases between the two germline ends. DNA for the CDR3: TGTGCCAGCAGAGAAAACAGTGTCTCTGAAGCTTTCTTT. Translation gives CASRENSVSEAFF.

This clonotype was observed at least ten times. The chain recombines TRBV13 with TRBJ2-7; 7 bases map to TRBD1. The CDR3 is 13 amino acids. Looked up from germline, CDR1 is PRHDT and CDR2 is FYEKMQ (reference sequence). J was trimmed by 9 bases and V by 0 bases; bases with no gene match: 5. The CDR3 nucleotides read TGTGCCAGCAGCTTAGGGACAGGGTGGGTGCAGTACTTC. Translation gives CASSLGTGWVQYF. The full variable domain, its missing parts supplied by reference TRBV13 and TRBJ2-7, is AAGVIQSPRHLIKEKRETATLKCYPIPRHDTVYWYQQGPGQDPQFLISFYEKMQSDKGSIPDRFSAQQFSDYHSELNMSSLELGDSALYFCASSLGTGWVQYFGPGTRLTVT.

This clonotype was counted a single time. This sequence joins TRBV6-4 and TRBJ1-2; possibly TRBD1 for D (5 bases). The CDR3 has 15 residues. The germline CDR1 and CDR2 sequences are MRHNA and SNTAGT. The V end lost 2 bases, the J end lost 7 bases, and 17 bases lay between the germline ends. The CDR3 here is CASSDGAGSLRGYTF. The CDR3 region has the DNA TGTGCCAGCAGTGACGGGGCAGGGTCATTGCGTGGCTACACCTTC.

The chain recombines TRBV30 with TRBJ1-1, with 10 nucleotides matching TRBD1. The J segment lost 6 bases and the V segment lost 3 bases, leaving 1 base of the junction unmatched. The CDR3 length is 12 residues. Looked up from germline, CDR1 is GTSNPN and CDR2 is SVGIG (reference sequence). CDR3 amino acids: CAWSGQGAEAFF. CDR3 sequence (DNA): TGTGCCTGGAGCGGACAGGGGGCTGAAGCTTTCTTT.

This chain connects TRBV6-5 to TRBJ2-7, with 8 bases that match TRBD1. J was trimmed by 4 bases and V by 2 bases; bases with no gene match: 10. Germline values: CDR1 MNHEY, CDR2 SVGAGI. The CDR3 runs to 16 residues. CDR3 coding DNA: TGTGCCAGCAGTTACGTTCCCGGGACAGGTTCGTACGAGCAGTACTTC. This translates into CASSYVPGTGSYEQYF.